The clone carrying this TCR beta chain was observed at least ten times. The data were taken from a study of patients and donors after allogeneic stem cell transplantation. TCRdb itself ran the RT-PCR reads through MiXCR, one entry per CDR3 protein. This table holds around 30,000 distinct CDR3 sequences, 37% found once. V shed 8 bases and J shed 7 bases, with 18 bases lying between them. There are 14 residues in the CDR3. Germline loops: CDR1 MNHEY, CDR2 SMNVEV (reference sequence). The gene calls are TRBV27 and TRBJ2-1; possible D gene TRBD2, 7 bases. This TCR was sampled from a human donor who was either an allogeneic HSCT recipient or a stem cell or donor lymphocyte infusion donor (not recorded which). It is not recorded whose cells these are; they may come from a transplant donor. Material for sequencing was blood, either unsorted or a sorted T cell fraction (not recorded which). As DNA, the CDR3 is TGTGCCAGCGCGCTGGGAGGGGGATGGAATGAGCAGTTCTTC. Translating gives CASALGGGWNEQFF.